The entry below describes one T cell receptor (beta chain). What it recognizes is unknown. This specimen belongs to a study of STAT3 mutations in large granular lymphocyte leukemia. Overall study: Canonical activating STAT3 mutations were detected in roughly half of the longitudinally sequenced T-LGLL patients.

Study conclusions and caveats: No sample exists from the first appearance of each clone. Every T-cell large granular lymphocyte leukemia patient had at least one immunodominant TCR beta clonotype. A small but highly pathogenic clone may have been missed.

Average productive template count per sample was approximately 41,000. Only in-frame clones appear in the TCRdb table, and some are missing; sequencing was by immunoSEQ multiplex PCR. The repertoire holds around 4,500 clones, with 80% to 85% as singletons. V lost 4 bases to trimming and J lost 3 bases, with 11 bases between them. Germline values: CDR1 SGHDT, CDR2 YYEEEE. This CDR3 spans 13 amino acids. This receptor was taken from a man aged 35 to 55 with T-cell large granular lymphocyte leukemia. Some clones in this sample may be carry-over from other donors' samples. Sequencing was performed on peripheral blood mononuclear cells. This chain links TRBV5-6 with TRBJ2-7; TRBD1 might be the D (5 bases). CDR3 sequence reads: CASSRAGYYEQYF. DNA for the CDR3: TGTGCCAGCAGCAGAGCAGGGTACTACGAGCAGTACTTC. The full variable domain, its missing parts supplied by reference TRBV5-6 and TRBJ2-7, is DAGVTQSPTHLIKTRGQQVTLRCSPKSGHDTVSWYQQALGQGPQFIFQYYEEEERQRGNFPDRFSGHQFPNYSSELNVNALLLGDSALYLCASSRAGYYEQYFGPGTRLTVT.